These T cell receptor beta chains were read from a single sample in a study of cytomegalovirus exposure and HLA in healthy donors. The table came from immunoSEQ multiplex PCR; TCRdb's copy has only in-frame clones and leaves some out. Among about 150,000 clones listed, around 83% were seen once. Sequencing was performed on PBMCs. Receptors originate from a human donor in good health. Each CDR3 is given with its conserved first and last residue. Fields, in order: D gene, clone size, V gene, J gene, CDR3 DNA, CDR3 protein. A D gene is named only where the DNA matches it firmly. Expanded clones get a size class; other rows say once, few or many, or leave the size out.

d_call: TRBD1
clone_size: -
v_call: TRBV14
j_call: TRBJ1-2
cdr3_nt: TGTGCCAGCAGCCAAGACGCAGGGGGCGCTGGCTACACCTTC
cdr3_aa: CASSQDAGGAGYTF

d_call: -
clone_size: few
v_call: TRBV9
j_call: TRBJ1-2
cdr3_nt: TGTGCCAGCAGCCCTGCCCGGGGGTCGGATGGCTACACCTTC
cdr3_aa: CASSPARGSDGYTF

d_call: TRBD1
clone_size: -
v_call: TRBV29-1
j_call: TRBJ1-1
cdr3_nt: TGCAGCGTTGAGGGACAGGGTTTTAGAACTGAAGCTTTCTTT
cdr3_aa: CSVEGQGFRTEAFF

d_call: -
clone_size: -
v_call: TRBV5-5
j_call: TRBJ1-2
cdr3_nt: TGTGCCAGCAGCTTGGGTAGGAGCAGTACCTATGGCTACACCTTC
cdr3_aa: CASSLGRSSTYGYTF

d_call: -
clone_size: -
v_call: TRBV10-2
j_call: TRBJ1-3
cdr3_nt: TGCGCCAGCAGTGAGATATCCGGAAACACCATATATTTT
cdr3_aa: CASSEISGNTIYF

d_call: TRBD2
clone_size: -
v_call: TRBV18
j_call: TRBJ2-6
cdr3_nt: TGTGCCAGCTCACCAAGCGGGGCTGGGGCCAACGTCCTGACTTTC
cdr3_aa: CASSPSGAGANVLTF

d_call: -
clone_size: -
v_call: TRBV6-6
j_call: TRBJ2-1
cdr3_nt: TGTGCCAGCAGTCCCCTGGCGGGACCTTACAATGAGCAGTTCTTC
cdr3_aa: CASSPLAGPYNEQFF

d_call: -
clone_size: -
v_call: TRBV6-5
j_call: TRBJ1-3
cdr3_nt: TGTGCCAGCAGCTTGTCCCTCTACTCTGGAAACACCATATATTTT
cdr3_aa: CASSLSLYSGNTIYF

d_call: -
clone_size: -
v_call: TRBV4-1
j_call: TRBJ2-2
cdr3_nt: TGCGCCAGCAGCCACGCTAGTTTAGGCGGGGAGCTGTTTTTT
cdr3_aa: CASSHASLGGELFF

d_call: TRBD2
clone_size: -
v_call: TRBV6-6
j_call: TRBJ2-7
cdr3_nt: TGTGCCAGCAGCTATACCACTAGCGGGAGTTTTTACGAGCAGTACTTC
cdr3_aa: CASSYTTSGSFYEQYF

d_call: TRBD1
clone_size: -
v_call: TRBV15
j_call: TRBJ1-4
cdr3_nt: TGTGCCACCAGCGGAACCGGGACAGCTCGGGAAAAACTGTTTTTT
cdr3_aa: CATSGTGTAREKLFF

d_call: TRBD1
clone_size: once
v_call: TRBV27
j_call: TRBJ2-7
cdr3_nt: TGTGCCAGCAGTTCTCACAGGGGGCGCTTCCCTAGCTACGAGCAGTACTTC
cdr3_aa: CASSSHRGRFPSYEQYF

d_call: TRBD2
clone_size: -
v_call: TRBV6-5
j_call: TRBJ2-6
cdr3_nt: TGTGCCAGCAGTTACGCGGGGGGGCCTGGGGCCAACGTCCTGACTTTC
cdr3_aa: CASSYAGGPGANVLTF

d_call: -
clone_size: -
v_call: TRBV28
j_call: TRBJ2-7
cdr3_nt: TGTGCCAGCAGTGCCCAGACTAGTTCCTACGAGCAGTACTTC
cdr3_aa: CASSAQTSSYEQYF

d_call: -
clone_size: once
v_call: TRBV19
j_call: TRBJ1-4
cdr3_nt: TGTGCCAGTAGTATCCGCTTGACAGTACGTAGGGAAAAACTGTTTTTT
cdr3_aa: CASSIRLTVRREKLFF

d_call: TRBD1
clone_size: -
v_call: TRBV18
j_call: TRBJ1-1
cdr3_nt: TGTGCCAGCTCACCTTCGGGACAGGGGGCCTCGGGGACTGAAGCTTTCTTT
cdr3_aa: CASSPSGQGASGTEAFF

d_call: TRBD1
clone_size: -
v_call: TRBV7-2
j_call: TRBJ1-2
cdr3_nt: TGTGCCAGCAGCTTCGCGACAGGGCCCTATGGCTACACCTTC
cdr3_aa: CASSFATGPYGYTF

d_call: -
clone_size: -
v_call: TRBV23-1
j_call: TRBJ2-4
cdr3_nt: TGCGCCAGCAGTCAATCTTACCGACTAGCCAAAAACATTCAGTACTTC
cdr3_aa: CASSQSYRLAKNIQYF

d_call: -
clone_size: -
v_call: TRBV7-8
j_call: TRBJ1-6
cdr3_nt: TGTGCCAGCAGCTTAGAGTCAGGGGAAGTCTCACCCCTCCACTTT
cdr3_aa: CASSLESGEVSPLHF

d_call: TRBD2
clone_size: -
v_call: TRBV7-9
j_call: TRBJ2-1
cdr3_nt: TGTGCCAGCAGCTTAGACCTAGCGGGGGGGCATATCTACAATGAGCAGTTCTTC
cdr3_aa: CASSLDLAGGHIYNEQFF